This T cell receptor (beta chain) was recovered during a study of monozygotic twins with inflammatory bowel disease. Comment on this clonotype: Its antigen is undetermined.

The CDR3 runs to 18 residues. The V gene's germline CDR1 is SGHRS and CDR2 YFSETQ. Findings of the study overall: IBD patients carried less diverse TCRbeta repertoires (inverse Simpson) than healthy co-twins. People with IBD had fewer clonotypes in common with others than healthy twins did, especially with disease activity.

Blood was drawn once per donor, and each sample measured 2 to 3 ml. During cDNA synthesis, UMIs that each contained a 6-nucleotide sample barcode were added by means of template switching. TCRdb re-called the 5' RACE reads; one entry per CDR3 protein, DNA not given. Recorded for this sample: about 380,000 distinct CDR3 sequences. The rearrangement links TRBV5-1 to TRBJ1-3; lacking DNA, the TRBD1 call made by TCRdb goes unchecked. The material sequenced was blood. The clonotype originates from a human donor with ulcerative colitis or Crohn's disease, or a healthy co-twin of an affected twin (not recorded which). CDR3 in amino acids: CASSSGGTGQTLGNTIYF.